The next 21 T cell receptor beta chains were all read from a single sample in a study of shared clonotypes between healthy human individuals. The protocol was immunoSEQ multiplex PCR, while the TCRdb copy is restricted to in-frame clones and leaves out a portion. The table lists 1 million to 1.3 million clones, around 78% of them singletons. Sequences were obtained from memory CD4+ T cells from PBMCs. Subset meaning: CD45RA-negative fraction. All receptors come from a man younger than 35 in good health. Some clones in this sample may be carry-over from other donors' samples.

This sequence joins TRBV11-3 and TRBJ2-5; TRBD1 or TRBD2 may be the D gene (7 bases each). The CDR3 covers 16 residues. The germline CDR1 and CDR2 sequences are SGHNT and YENEEA. V shed 5 bases and J shed 5 bases, with 21 bases lying between them. CDR3 bases: TGTGCCAGCAGCCCCGGACAGGCGGCGGGAGTCGAGACCCAGTACTTC. Its protein product is CASSPGQAAGVETQYF.

Details on this clone: A far larger clone lies a single base away; this is likely a read error. This chain joins TRBV6-6 and TRBJ2-1, with TRBD1 as a possible D gene (5 bases). This CDR3 comprises 16 residues. Germline V lookup: CDR1 MNHNY, CDR2 SVGAGI (reference sequence). The CDR3 reads CASSYSRSIWGNVQFF. CDR3 DNA sequence: TGTGCCAGCAGTTACTCGAGGAGTATCTGGGGCAATGTGCAGTTCTTC.

The chain has TRBV19 and TRBJ1-2; D remains ambiguous. Germline CDR1 LNHDA, CDR2 SQIVND (reference sequence). Trimming removed 7 bases at V and 4 bases at J, with 16 bases between. The CDR3 runs 14 residues. CDR3 protein: CASKGIGVAYGYTF. CDR3 coding DNA: TGTGCCAGTAAGGGTATTGGGGTAGCCTATGGCTACACCTTC.

V is TRBV7-9 and J is TRBJ1-2, with D uncertain. This CDR3 has 13 amino acids. Germline-derived CDR1 and CDR2 are SEHNR and FQNEAQ (reference sequence). V lost 5 bases and J lost 4, with 11 bases in between. CDR3 nucleotide sequence: TGTGCCAGCAGCCTCCTCCAATCCTATGGCTACACCTTC. Protein product: CASSLLQSYGYTF.

Of note for this clone: Germline is not matched at one junction end, which may reflect a read error. The chain has TRBV30 and TRBJ2-3; TRBD2 matches at 7 bases. The CDR3 has 14 residues. Per germline, CDR1 GTSNPN and CDR2 SVGIG (reference sequence). CDR3 DNA sequence: TGCGCTCAACTTCTGGGGGGGAGCACAGATACGCAGTATTTT. Translating it yields CAQLLGGSTDTQYF.

The rearrangement uses TRBV6-5 and TRBJ1-2; D is unresolved. V dropped 2 bases and J dropped 10 bases, with 17 bases sitting between them. This CDR3 region has 14 residues. CDR1 and CDR2 from the germline V gene are MNHEY and SVGAGI. In DNA, the CDR3 is TGTGCCAGCAGTTACGACTTGTTGACCATCAACTACACCTTC. Its protein is CASSYDLLTINYTF.

The V and J genes are TRBV6-1 and TRBJ2-1, with D perhaps assigned TRBD1 or TRBD2 (5 bases each). Germline loops: CDR1 MNHNS, CDR2 SASEGT. V was cut by 3 bases and J by 7 bases, with 16 bases left in between. The CDR3 is 15 residues long. This CDR3 is CASSDRGGRRNEQFF. The CDR3 region has the DNA TGTGCCAGCAGTGATAGGGGTGGGAGAAGGAATGAGCAGTTCTTC.

Points on this clone: Other DNA sequences within the sample encode an identical CDR3. The chain combines TRBV7-9 with TRBJ2-1; a possible D gene is TRBD2 (6 bases). Germline lookup yields CDR1 SEHNR and CDR2 FQNEAQ (reference sequence). Trimming took 3 bases from V and 4 from J, leaving 7 bases between them. This CDR3 spans 13 amino acids. CDR3 nucleotide sequence: TGTGCCAGCAGCTTGCGGGGTTACAATGAGCAGTTCTTC. Translating gives CASSLRGYNEQFF.

This clone was seen many times. Distinct nucleotide sequences in the sample also encode this CDR3. The chain is built from TRBV5-1 and TRBJ2-1; no definite D call. Per the germline V gene, CDR1 is SGHRS and CDR2 is YFSETQ. The CDR3 spans 14 residues. V was shortened by 1 base and J by 0 bases, with 5 bases between the two germline ends. CDR3 in DNA: TGCGCCAGCAGCTTGCAGAGCTCCTACAATGAGCAGTTCTTC. Its translation is CASSLQSSYNEQFF.

The genes are TRBV29-1 and TRBJ2-3; the D gene could be TRBD1 or TRBD2 (6 bases each). Between the trimmed V and J ends, which lost 6 bases and 0 bases, there was a span of 13 bases. This CDR3 contains 14 residues. CDR1 is SQVTM and CDR2 is ANQGSEA in the germline V gene. The CDR3 DNA reads as TGCAGCGTCTCGGGGGCGTGGAGCACAGATACGCAGTATTTT. It is translated as CSVSGAWSTDTQYF.

The chain links TRBV28 to TRBJ1-2; D remains unclear. The CDR3 has 11 residues. With 9 bases removed from V and 8 bases from J, the gap between germline ends came to 13 bases. Germline V gene sequence: CDR1 MDHEN, CDR2 SYDVKM. The CDR3: CASSWGWGYTF. The DNA of the CDR3 is TGTGCCAGTAGCTGGGGTTGGGGCTACACCTTC.

This rearrangement joins TRBV10-1 to TRBJ2-5; possibly TRBD1 or TRBD2 for D (5 bases each). V lost 6 bases and J 7 bases, leaving 12 bases between the germline ends. The CDR3 sequence is 12 residues long. Germline lookup yields CDR1 WNHNN and CDR2 SYGVQD (reference sequence). The CDR3 bases are TGCGCCAGCAGCGGGACCTCGGGGACCCAGTACTTC. This sequence encodes CASSGTSGTQYF.

This clone was detected many times. The V call is TRBV5-6, the J call TRBJ1-2; TRBD1 agrees at 8 bases. The CDR3 sequence is 15 residues long. CDR1 and CDR2 from the germline V gene are SGHDT and YYEEEE. V lost 0 bases to trimming and J lost 3 bases; unmatched junction nucleotides: 4. DNA for the CDR3: TGTGCCAGCAGCTTGGGAACAGGGGGTTACTATGGCTACACCTTC. Translation gives CASSLGTGGYYGYTF.

There are many counts of this clone. The V gene is TRBV5-4, the J gene TRBJ1-1, with D tentatively TRBD1 (5 bases). The CDR3 has 17 residues. The V end was cut by 0 bases, the J end by 2 bases, with 17 bases between. Germline V gene lookup returns CDR1 SGHNT and CDR2 YYREEE (reference sequence). The CDR3 DNA follows: TGTGCCAGCAGCTTGGCGGGGTCGCAGGGTAGCAACACTGAAGCTTTCTTT. Amino acid sequence: CASSLAGSQGSNTEAFF.

A note on this clone: Other DNA variants within this sample encode the same CDR3. The chain uses TRBV2 and TRBJ2-1, with 12 bases aligning to TRBD2. V was clipped by 4 bases and J by 10 bases; unmatched bases: 5. CDR1 and CDR2 from the germline V gene are SNHLY and FYNNEI. The length of the CDR3 is 14 residues. The DNA for the CDR3 is TGTGCCAGCAGTGTTTCTAGCGGGAGGGGGGAGCAGTTCTTC. Protein product: CASSVSSGRGEQFF.

This clone was seen many times. Other nucleotide sequences from this sample produce the same CDR3. The rearrangement joins TRBV2 to TRBJ2-5, with TRBD2 as a possible D gene (6 bases). V lost 4 bases to trimming and J lost 2 bases, with 8 bases between them. This CDR3 has 13 residues. CDR1 and CDR2 (germline): SNHLY, FYNNEI. CDR3 sequence reads: CASSGGLQETQYF. In nucleotides, the CDR3 is TGTGCCAGCAGTGGGGGACTGCAAGAGACCCAGTACTTC.

The table lists this clone with a count of one. A read error likely explains this, since a far larger clone differs by one base. The chain couples TRBV30 to TRBJ2-7; D uncertain. Trimming removed 2 bases at V and 0 bases at J, with 11 bases between. CDR3 length: 14 residues. Germline CDR1 is GTSNPN and CDR2 is SVGIG (reference sequence). DNA for the CDR3: TGTGCCTGGAGTCGGTACCCCCTCTCCTACGAGCAGTACTTC. Amino acid sequence: CAWSRYPLSYEQYF.

The chain links TRBV19 to TRBJ1-4, with D unclear. Germline V lookup: CDR1 LNHDA, CDR2 SQIVND (reference sequence). V was shortened by 7 bases and J by 0 bases, with 15 bases between the two germline ends. The CDR3 contains 16 residues. This CDR3 reads CASNQRRPATNEKLFF. CDR3 in DNA: TGTGCCAGTAACCAACGACGGCCAGCAACTAATGAAAAACTGTTTTTT. Filled out from reference TRBV19 and TRBJ1-4, the complete variable domain reads DGGITQSPKYLFRKEGQNVTLSCEQNLNHDAMYWYRQDPGQGLRLIYYSQIVNDFQKGDIAEGYSVSREKKESFPLTVTSAQKNPTAFYLCASNQRRPATNEKLFFGSGTQLSVL.

This clone was seen just once. This chain links TRBV28 with TRBJ1-2; D ambiguous. V lost 6 bases and J 5 bases, leaving 10 bases between the germline ends. The CDR3 totals 12 residues. Germline V gene lookup returns CDR1 MDHEN and CDR2 SYDVKM. DNA for the CDR3: TGTGCCAGCAGGGCGACGGTGTATGGCTACACCTTC. Protein sequence: CASRATVYGYTF.

The chain couples TRBV28 to TRBJ1-1, with D maybe TRBD1 (6 bases). There are 16 residues in the CDR3. CDR1 is MDHEN, CDR2 SYDVKM, per germline. Trimming removed 5 bases from V and 3 bases from J, with 19 bases in between. Written as DNA, the CDR3 is TGTGCCAGCAGTCAATCTCAGGGGTGGGGGGACACTGAAGCTTTCTTT. Translated: CASSQSQGWGDTEAFF.

In this sample, this clone turned up once. CDR3 amino acids: CASSVASGGLDTQYF. DNA for the CDR3: TGTGCCAGCAGCGTAGCCTCGGGAGGATTGGATACGCAGTATTTT. The genes are TRBV9 and TRBJ2-3; 7 bases match TRBD2. The CDR3 runs 15 residues. Germline V lookup: CDR1 SGDLS, CDR2 YYNGEE. With 0 bases clipped from V and 6 bases from J, the junction kept 7 bases outside the gene matches.